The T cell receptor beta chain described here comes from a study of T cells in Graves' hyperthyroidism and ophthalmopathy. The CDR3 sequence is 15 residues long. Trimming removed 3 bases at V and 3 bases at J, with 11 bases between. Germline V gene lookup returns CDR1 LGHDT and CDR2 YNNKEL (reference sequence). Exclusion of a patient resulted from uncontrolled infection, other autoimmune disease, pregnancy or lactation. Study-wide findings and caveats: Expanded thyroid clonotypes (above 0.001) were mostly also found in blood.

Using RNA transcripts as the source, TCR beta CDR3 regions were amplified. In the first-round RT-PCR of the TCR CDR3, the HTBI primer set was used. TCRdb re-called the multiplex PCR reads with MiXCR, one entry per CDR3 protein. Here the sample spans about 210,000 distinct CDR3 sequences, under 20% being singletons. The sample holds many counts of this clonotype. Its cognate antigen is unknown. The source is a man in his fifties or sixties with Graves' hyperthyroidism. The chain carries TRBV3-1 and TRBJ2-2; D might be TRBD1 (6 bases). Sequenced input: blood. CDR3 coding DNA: TGTGCCAGCAGCCACCGGGACACCGACACCGGGGAGCTGTTTTTT. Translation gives CASSHRDTDTGELFF.